Here is one T cell receptor beta chain with its context. From germline, CDR1 is ENHRY and CDR2 SYGVKD. V lost 10 bases and J 7 bases, leaving 17 bases between the germline ends. This CDR3 contains 14 residues. This sample is part of a study of blood T cell repertoires in COVID-19. About the research overall: Samples came from the United States, Italy and Spain, spanning acute and convalescent COVID-19. The analysed material was cDNA or gDNA that came from T cells, B-cell-depleted T cells, or PBMCs.

This table comes from immunoSEQ multiplex PCR, and its TCRdb copy is limited to in-frame clones, with some not included. The sample lists about 410,000 clones; about 91% were seen once. This sequence originates from a woman between 40 and 55 years old with COVID-19, enrolled during active disease. Sequences were obtained from peripheral blood. This chain connects TRBV10-3 to TRBJ1-6; weak D call: TRBD1 (6 bases). The CDR3 sequence: CANGEGVRNSPLHF. The CDR3, as DNA: TGTGCCAACGGAGAGGGGGTCCGAAATTCACCCCTCCACTTT.